These T cell receptor beta chains were read from a single sample in a study of CD8 T cells in ankylosing spondylitis. A single record per CDR3 protein comes from TCRdb applying MiXCR to the 5' RACE reads. The repertoire has around 250,000 distinct CDR3 sequences, about 30% of them found once; the top ten carry roughly 4.2%. What was sequenced was blood, either unsorted or a sorted T cell fraction (not recorded which). The receptor set was obtained from a male donor with ankylosing spondylitis or in good health (not recorded which). Each CDR3 is given with its conserved first and last residue.

j_gene: TRBJ2-5
v_gene: TRBV12-3/TRBV12-4
CDR3aa: CASRKTALETQYF

j_gene: TRBJ2-5
v_gene: TRBV11-2
CDR3aa: CASSLTPGQEAQYF

j_gene: TRBJ1-2
v_gene: TRBV12-3/TRBV12-4
CDR3aa: CASSPPTVVNYGYTF

j_gene: TRBJ2-5
v_gene: TRBV6-1
CDR3aa: CASTQGGQETQYF

j_gene: TRBJ1-6
v_gene: TRBV10-3
CDR3aa: CAIRSAYNSPLHF

j_gene: TRBJ2-5
v_gene: TRBV5-1
CDR3aa: CASSFEPGPRAETQYF

j_gene: TRBJ1-1
v_gene: TRBV20-1
CDR3aa: CSAPRDSFMNTEAFF

j_gene: TRBJ2-3
v_gene: TRBV20-1
CDR3aa: CSAGDIGTQYF

j_gene: TRBJ2-5
v_gene: TRBV11-2
CDR3aa: CASSLGASGLQETQYF

j_gene: TRBJ1-5
v_gene: TRBV12-3/TRBV12-4
CDR3aa: CASSPGQGASPQHF

j_gene: TRBJ1-4
v_gene: TRBV6-1
CDR3aa: CATAGTGVEKLFF

j_gene: TRBJ2-7
v_gene: TRBV25-1
CDR3aa: CASSGGTFTYEQYF

j_gene: TRBJ1-2
v_gene: TRBV12-3/TRBV12-4
CDR3aa: CASSLDRQYGYTF

j_gene: TRBJ1-1
v_gene: TRBV7-2
CDR3aa: CASSLRQGGTEAFF

j_gene: TRBJ1-2
v_gene: TRBV20-1
CDR3aa: CSARGGGDTASYGYTF

j_gene: TRBJ1-1
v_gene: TRBV3-1
CDR3aa: CASSQRGTGWGNTEAFF

j_gene: TRBJ2-3
v_gene: TRBV3-1
CDR3aa: CASSPSQGRRDTQYF

j_gene: TRBJ2-1
v_gene: TRBV20-1
CDR3aa: CSARRTEASFEQFF

j_gene: TRBJ2-5
v_gene: TRBV6-5
CDR3aa: CASSYSGDTGVKTQYF

j_gene: TRBJ1-1
v_gene: TRBV12-3/TRBV12-4
CDR3aa: CASSFMMATEAFF

j_gene: TRBJ1-1
v_gene: TRBV5-5
CDR3aa: CASSVEAFRTEAFF

j_gene: TRBJ2-7
v_gene: TRBV2
CDR3aa: CASSTGPYEQYF

j_gene: TRBJ2-2
v_gene: TRBV6-5
CDR3aa: CASSYRLPGELFF

j_gene: TRBJ1-4
v_gene: TRBV7-9
CDR3aa: CASSLEQAGEKLFF

j_gene: TRBJ1-1
v_gene: TRBV29-1
CDR3aa: CSVTGRNTEAFF

j_gene: TRBJ2-3
v_gene: TRBV27
CDR3aa: CASSLSDAIGTQYF

j_gene: TRBJ2-3
v_gene: TRBV7-8
CDR3aa: CASSPTSGGALSTNTQYF

j_gene: TRBJ2-2
v_gene: TRBV24-1
CDR3aa: CATSDYGGQGDTGELFF

j_gene: TRBJ2-5
v_gene: TRBV4-1
CDR3aa: CASSQVARVETQYF

j_gene: TRBJ2-1
v_gene: TRBV4-1
CDR3aa: CASSQVERPYNEQFF

j_gene: TRBJ2-7
v_gene: TRBV10-3
CDR3aa: CAISERSYEQYF